The 22 T cell receptor beta chains below all came from one sample that was sequenced in a study of CD8+CD57+ T cells in acquired aplastic anemia. Patients chosen for sequencing had shown CD8+CD57+ cell expansion by flow cytometry. Genomic DNA served as template for TCR beta VDJ and CDR3 profiling. TCRdb ran MiXCR on the reads and lists one entry per CDR3 protein. Here the sample spans some 200,000 distinct CDR3 sequences, roughly two thirds being singletons. The sample consisted of sorted CD4+, CD8+, or CD8+CD57+ T cells (not recorded which) from PBMCs. These receptors came from a human donor with aplastic anemia.

The chain is built from TRBV2 and TRBJ1-5, with 8 bases fitting TRBD1. Germline V gene sequence: CDR1 SNHLY, CDR2 FYNNEI. CDR3 length: 15 residues. The J segment lost 0 bases and the V segment lost 7 bases, leaving 5 bases of the junction unmatched. The CDR3, as DNA: TGTGCCAGCAATGGGGACAGGAATAGCAATCAGCCCCAGCATTTT. Protein sequence: CASNGDRNSNQPQHF. Using reference TRBV2 and TRBJ1-5 for the parts outside the CDR3, the full variable domain is EPEVTQTPSHQVTQMGQEVILRCVPISNHLYFYWYRQILGQKVEFLVSFYNNEISEKSEIFDDQFSVERPDGSNFTLKIRSTKLEDSAMYFCASNGDRNSNQPQHFGDGTRLSIL.

This clonotype was picked up a small number of times. The rearrangement uses TRBV20-1 and TRBJ2-5; D not resolved. CDR1 is DFQATT, CDR2 SNEGSKA, per germline (reference sequence). The CDR3 totals 14 residues. V was pared by 2 bases and J by 2 bases, with 12 bases between. The CDR3: CSARRSGGQETQYF. Written as DNA, the CDR3 is TGCAGTGCTAGACGTTCGGGCGGTCAAGAGACCCAGTACTTC.

The chain uses TRBV24-1 and TRBJ1-2, with 7 bases lining up with TRBD1. There are 13 residues in the CDR3. V trimming: 1 base; J trimming: 8 bases; junction bases outside the gene matches: 3. The V gene's germline CDR1 is KGHDR and CDR2 SFDVKD. This chain's CDR3 is CATSDLTGAGYTF. CDR3 DNA sequence: TGTGCCACCAGTGATTTAACAGGGGCCGGCTACACCTTC.

The chain joins TRBV19 to TRBJ1-5, with D uncertain. Germline V gives CDR1 LNHDA, CDR2 SQIVND (reference sequence). V was cut by 5 bases and J by 4 bases, with 18 bases left in between. The CDR3 length is 16 residues. The CDR3 here is CASSLQSPGGNQPQHF. For the CDR3, the DNA is TGTGCCAGTAGTTTACAGTCTCCTGGAGGGAATCAGCCCCAGCATTTT.

The rearrangement uses TRBV20-1 and TRBJ2-1; 7 bases are shared with TRBD1. Germline assignment: CDR1 DFQATT and CDR2 SNEGSKA (reference sequence). V gave up 3 bases and J gave up 7 bases; unmatched junction bases: 3. The CDR3 is 12 amino acids. In nucleotides, the CDR3 is TGCAGTGCTAGTTCAGGGGGTAATGAGCAGTTCTTC. Protein: CSASSGGNEQFF.

This chain connects TRBV2 to TRBJ1-2; TRBD1 agrees at 10 bases. Germline V gene data show CDR1 as SNHLY and CDR2 as FYNNEI. This CDR3 spans 15 amino acids. V shed 6 bases, J shed 6 bases, and the junction held 10 bases outside the gene matches. CDR3 nucleotide sequence: TGTGCCAGCAGAGCGACAGGGGGCGGTTTAGATGGCTACACCTTC. Its translation: CASRATGGGLDGYTF.

Remarks on this clonotype: The junction shows a germline mismatch at one end, possibly a read error. V gene TRBV15 combines with J gene TRBJ1-5; no definite D call. From germline, CDR1 is LNHNV and CDR2 YYDKDF (reference sequence). This CDR3 spans 13 amino acids. The CDR3 coding sequence is TGTGCCACCAGCAGAGTAGGAGGTACGCCCCAGCGTTTT. Protein sequence: CATSRVGGTPQRF.

The rearrangement joins TRBV20-1 to TRBJ2-7; 8 nucleotides line up with TRBD1. The CDR3 spans 14 residues. V lost 4 bases to trimming and J lost 1 base; unmatched junction nucleotides: 6. The V gene's germline CDR1 is DFQATT and CDR2 SNEGSKA (reference sequence). The CDR3: CSATTGEVSYEQYF. CDR3 coding DNA: TGCAGTGCTACGACAGGGGAGGTATCCTACGAGCAGTACTTC.

The rearrangement links TRBV12-3 or TRBV12-4 to TRBJ2-3, with D perhaps matching TRBD1 (6 bases). Trimming shortened V by 3 bases and J by 2 bases, and 9 bases separated the two germline ends. The CDR3 length is 14 residues. The CDR3 loop reads CASSFGQNTDTQYF. DNA for the CDR3: TGTGCCAGCAGTTTCGGACAGAACACAGATACGCAGTATTTT.

This clonotype was seen more than once but under ten times. The rearrangement links TRBV10-3 to TRBJ1-6; D possibly corresponds to TRBD1 (5 bases). Per the germline V gene, CDR1 is ENHRY and CDR2 is SYGVKD. This CDR3 has 12 amino acids. V lost 6 bases, J lost 13 bases, and 13 bases lay in between. The CDR3 DNA sequence: TGTGCCATCAGCCTAGACAGTACGCCCCTCCACTTT. Protein: CAISLDSTPLHF.

The chain links TRBV20-1 to TRBJ2-5; 7 nucleotides line up with TRBD2. J was trimmed by 4 bases and V by 0 bases; bases with no gene match: 11. This CDR3 contains 16 residues. CDR1 and CDR2 from the germline V gene are DFQATT and SNEGSKA (reference sequence). CDR3 sequence reads: CSARDRRAGRRETQYF. The CDR3 DNA is TGCAGTGCTAGAGATCGGCGAGCGGGAAGGCGAGAGACCCAGTACTTC.

This chain links TRBV7-9 with TRBJ2-7; 8 bases line up with TRBD1. Germline CDR1 is SEHNR and CDR2 is FQNEAQ (reference sequence). V was clipped by 5 bases and J by 2 bases; unmatched bases: 5. There are 14 residues in the CDR3. CDR3 sequence (DNA): TGTGCCAGCAGCCAGGGGGCGAGGGCCTACGAGCAGTACTTC. Translation: CASSQGARAYEQYF.

V and J are TRBV5-1 and TRBJ2-3, with 10 bases aligning to TRBD1. Trimming took 3 bases from V and 4 from J; bases not matched to a gene: 8. Germline V gene lookup returns CDR1 SGHRS and CDR2 YFSETQ. The CDR3 is 16 amino acids. The CDR3 DNA follows: TGCGCCAGCAGCTCCTGGGACAGGGGCCGATCAGATACGCAGTATTTT. This gives the protein CASSSWDRGRSDTQYF.

The rearrangement uses TRBV24-1 and TRBJ2-4; tentatively, D is TRBD1 or TRBD2 (5 bases each). The CDR3 extends over 14 amino acids. From germline, CDR1 is KGHDR and CDR2 SFDVKD. V lost 3 bases to trimming and J lost 7 bases, with 12 bases between them. The CDR3 DNA follows: TGTGCCACCAGTGATCCCAGGGAGCGGAACATTCAGTACTTC. Translated: CATSDPRERNIQYF.

The rearrangement links TRBV20-1 to TRBJ1-1; 9 bases fit TRBD1. Germline loops: CDR1 DFQATT, CDR2 SNEGSKA (reference sequence). The CDR3 consists of 14 residues. The J segment lost 7 bases and the V segment lost 1 base, leaving 7 bases of the junction unmatched. CDR3 residues: CSARARTGGGEAFF. The DNA for the CDR3 is TGCAGTGCTAGAGCGCGCACAGGGGGCGGTGAAGCTTTCTTT.

This chain connects TRBV15 to TRBJ2-1, with D tentatively TRBD1 (6 bases). The CDR3 is 12 residues long. Trimming removed 4 bases from V and 7 bases from J, with 8 bases in between. Germline CDR1 reads LNHNV; CDR2 reads YYDKDF (reference sequence). The CDR3 is CATSNTGNEQFF. In DNA, the CDR3 is TGTGCCACCAGCAATACAGGGAATGAGCAGTTCTTC.

The chain couples TRBV7-9 to TRBJ2-5; 15 bases are a match to TRBD2. This CDR3 has 16 amino acids. CDR1 is SEHNR and CDR2 is FQNEAQ in the germline V gene (reference sequence). The trim removed 3 bases at V and 3 bases at J, leaving 2 bases unmatched. The CDR3 DNA reads TGTGCCAGCAGCTTCGGACTAGCGGGGGGGGAAGAGACCCAGTACTTC. This gives the protein CASSFGLAGGEETQYF.

Of note for this clonotype: A read error is possible here, since a much larger clone lies one base away. V gene TRBV3-1 combines with J gene TRBJ2-7; D gene ambiguous. Per germline, CDR1 LGHDT and CDR2 YNNKEL (reference sequence). The V end lost 0 bases, the J end lost 5 bases, and 2 bases lay between the germline ends. The CDR3 has 11 amino acids. The CDR3, as DNA: TGTGCCAGCAGCCAAGAGGACGAGCAGTACTTC. Its protein product is CASSQEDEQYF.

The V call is TRBV11-2, the J call TRBJ2-7, with D uncertain. The germline V gene encodes CDR1 SGHAT and CDR2 FQNNGV. Trimming stripped 1 base from V and 3 bases from J, with 7 bases between. The CDR3 is 13 residues long. The CDR3 is CASSLVVHYEQYF. CDR3 nucleotide sequence: TGTGCCAGCAGCTTAGTCGTCCACTACGAGCAGTACTTC.

The chain couples TRBV24-1 to TRBJ2-5; D is perhaps TRBD1 (6 bases). Deletions cut 5 bases from V and 5 bases from J, with 20 bases between. The germline V gene has CDR1 KGHDR and CDR2 SFDVKD. This CDR3 region has 16 residues. CDR3 loop: CATSGPGQNSRETQYF. CDR3 bases: TGTGCCACCAGTGGGCCGGGACAAAACTCGCGGGAGACCCAGTACTTC.

The genes are TRBV4-2 and TRBJ2-7, with 8 bases fitting TRBD2. There are 15 residues in the CDR3. J lost 7 bases, V lost 5 bases, and 13 bases had no gene match. Germline-derived CDR1 and CDR2 are LGHNA and YNFKEQ. The CDR3 nucleotides read TGTGCCAGCAGCTTACTTACAGCGGGGGCGCAAGAGCAGTACTTC. The encoded protein is CASSLLTAGAQEQYF.

Worth noting for this clonotype: A much more abundant neighbour one base away suggests this may be a read error. The chain's CDR3 is CASSIPGTGGEGYAF. CDR3 coding DNA: TGTGCCAGCAGCATTCCCGGGACAGGGGGTGAAGGCTACGCCTTC. The chain uses TRBV7-9 and TRBJ1-2, with TRBD1 identical over 11 bases. The CDR3 loop spans 15 amino acids. Germline V gene sequence: CDR1 SEHNR, CDR2 FQNEAQ (reference sequence).